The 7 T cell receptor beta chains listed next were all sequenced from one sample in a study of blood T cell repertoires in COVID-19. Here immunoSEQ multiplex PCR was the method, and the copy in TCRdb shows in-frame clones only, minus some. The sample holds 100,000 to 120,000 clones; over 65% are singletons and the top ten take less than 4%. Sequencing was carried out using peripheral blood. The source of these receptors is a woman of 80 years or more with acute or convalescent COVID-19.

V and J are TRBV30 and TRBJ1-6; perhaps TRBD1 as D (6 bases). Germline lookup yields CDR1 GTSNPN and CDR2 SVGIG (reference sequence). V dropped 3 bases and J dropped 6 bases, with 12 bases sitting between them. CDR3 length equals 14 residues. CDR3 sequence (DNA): TGTGCCTGGAGAGCACAGGGAGCTAATTCACCCCTCCACTTT. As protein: CAWRAQGANSPLHF.

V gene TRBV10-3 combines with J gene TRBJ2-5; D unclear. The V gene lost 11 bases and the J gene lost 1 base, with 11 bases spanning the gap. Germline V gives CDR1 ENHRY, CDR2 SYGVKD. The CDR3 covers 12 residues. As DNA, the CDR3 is TGTGCCGCCTCACCTACCCAAGAGACCCAGTACTTC. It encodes CAASPTQETQYF.

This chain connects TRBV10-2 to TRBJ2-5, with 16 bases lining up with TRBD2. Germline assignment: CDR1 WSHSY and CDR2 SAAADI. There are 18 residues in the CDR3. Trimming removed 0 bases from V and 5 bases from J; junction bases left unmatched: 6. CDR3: CASSESRGLAGGQETQYF. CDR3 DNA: TGCGCCAGCAGTGAGTCGCGGGGACTAGCGGGGGGGCAGGAGACCCAGTACTTC.

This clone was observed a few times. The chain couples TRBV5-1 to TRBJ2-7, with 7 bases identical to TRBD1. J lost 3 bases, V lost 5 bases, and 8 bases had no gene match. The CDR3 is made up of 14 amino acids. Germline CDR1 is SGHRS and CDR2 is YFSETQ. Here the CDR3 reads CASRYRTGVYEQYF. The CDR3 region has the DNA TGCGCCAGCAGATATCGTACAGGGGTCTACGAGCAGTACTTC.

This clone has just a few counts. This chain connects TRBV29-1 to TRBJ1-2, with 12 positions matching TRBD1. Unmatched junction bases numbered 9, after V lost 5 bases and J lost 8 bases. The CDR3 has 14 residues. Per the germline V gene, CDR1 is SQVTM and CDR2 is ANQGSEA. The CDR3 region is CSVPMGQGAEGYTF. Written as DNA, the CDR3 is TGCAGCGTTCCCATGGGACAGGGGGCTGAGGGCTACACCTTC.

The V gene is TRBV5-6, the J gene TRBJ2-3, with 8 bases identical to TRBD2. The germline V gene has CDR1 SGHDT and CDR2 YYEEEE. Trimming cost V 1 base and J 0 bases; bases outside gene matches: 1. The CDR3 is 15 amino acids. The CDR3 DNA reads TGTGCCAGCAGCTTGTCGGGGGGGAGCACAGATACGCAGTATTTT. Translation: CASSLSGGSTDTQYF.

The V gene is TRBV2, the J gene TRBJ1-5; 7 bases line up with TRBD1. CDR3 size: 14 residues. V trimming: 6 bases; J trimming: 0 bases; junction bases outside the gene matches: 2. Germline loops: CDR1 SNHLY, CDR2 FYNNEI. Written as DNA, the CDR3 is TGTGCCAGCAGAGGGGACAGTAGCAATCAGCCCCAGCATTTT. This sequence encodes CASRGDSSNQPQHF.